The 32 T cell receptor beta chains in this list originate from one sample, sequenced in a study of neurological immune-mediated disorders. From the 5' RACE reads, TCRdb called clonotypes with MiXCR, one entry per CDR3 protein. Of 74,000 or so distinct CDR3 sequences listed, 9.4% are singletons. Material for sequencing was PBMCs. These TCRs come from a man aged 50-60 years in good health.

This clonotype has at least ten counts. J is TRBJ2-7 and V is TRBV5-1, with 11 bases that match TRBD2. With 4 bases clipped from V and 1 base from J, the junction kept 13 bases outside the gene matches. CDR3 size: 18 residues. From germline, CDR1 is SGHRS and CDR2 YFSETQ. The CDR3 region has the DNA TGCGCCAGCAGCCCCCGATACGGAACTAGCGGGGGATCCTACGAGCAGTACTTC. The encoded protein is CASSPRYGTSGGSYEQYF.

This clonotype was observed many times. This rearrangement joins TRBV7-8 to TRBJ1-1, with 8 bases aligning to TRBD1. This CDR3 has 15 amino acids. CDR1 and CDR2 from the germline V gene are SGHVS and FQNEAQ. V lost 5 bases, J lost 6 bases, and 11 bases stayed unmatched. The CDR3 reads CASSTRQGLRSEAFF. The CDR3 nucleotides read TGTGCCAGCAGCACCCGACAGGGGTTAAGATCTGAAGCTTTCTTT. The entire variable domain, with the rest obtained from reference TRBV7-8 and TRBJ1-1, is as follows: GAGVSQSPRYKVAKRGQDVALRCDPISGHVSLFWYQQALGQGPEFLTYFQNEAQLDKSGLPSDRFFAERPEGSVSTLKIQRTQQEDSAVYLCASSTRQGLRSEAFFGQGTRLTVV.

The chain couples TRBV7-2 to TRBJ2-7; D remains ambiguous. The length of the CDR3 is 12 residues. Trimming left V 0 bases short and J 3 bases short, with 3 bases between. Germline V lookup: CDR1 SGHTA, CDR2 FQGNSA. This CDR3 reads CASSLADYEQYF. For the CDR3, the DNA is TGTGCCAGCAGCTTAGCAGACTACGAGCAGTACTTC. Full variable domain (remainder filled in from reference TRBV7-2 and TRBJ2-7): GAGVSQSPSNKVTEKGKDVELRCDPISGHTALYWYRQSLGQGLEFLIYFQGNSAPDKSGLPSDRFSAERTGGSVSTLTIQRTQQEDSAVYLCASSLADYEQYFGPGTRLTVT.

This clonotype came up many times. The chain combines TRBV28 with TRBJ2-2, with a possible D match to TRBD1 (6 bases). V shed 2 bases and J shed 7 bases, with 14 bases lying between them. Looked up from germline, CDR1 is MDHEN and CDR2 is SYDVKM. This CDR3 is 15 amino acids long. The CDR3 coding sequence is TGTGCCAGCAGTTTAATACCAGGGGAGAGCGGGGAGCTGTTTTTT. Its protein product is CASSLIPGESGELFF.

This clonotype appeared many times. The chain uses TRBV3-1 and TRBJ1-5; D is uncertain. The V end lost 1 base, the J end lost 7 bases, and 11 bases lay between the germline ends. Germline V CDR1 and CDR2: LGHDT, YNNKEL (reference sequence). This CDR3 region has 14 residues. In DNA, the CDR3 is TGTGCCAGCAGCCAAGCTGTGGGTGAGCAGCCCCAGCATTTT. Translated: CASSQAVGEQPQHF.

This clonotype occurred many times. The genes are TRBV11-2 and TRBJ1-1, with 7 bases fitting TRBD1. Germline V lookup: CDR1 SGHAT, CDR2 FQNNGV. The CDR3 has 20 amino acids. The junction had 18 bases not matched to a gene; V was cut back by 1 base and J by 1 base. In nucleotides, the CDR3 is TGTGCCAGCAGCTTAGCCTCCCCACAGGGGTATGTTTCTAAGAACACTGAAGCTTTCTTT. This gives the protein CASSLASPQGYVSKNTEAFF.

Many counts were recorded for this clonotype. The V call is TRBV28, the J call TRBJ2-2; D unclear. This CDR3 spans 12 amino acids. The V end was cut by 2 bases, the J end by 4 bases, with 2 bases between. Germline loops: CDR1 MDHEN, CDR2 SYDVKM. CDR3 nucleotides: TGTGCCAGCAGTTTAATCACCGGGGAGCTGTTTTTT. Its protein is CASSLITGELFF.

This clonotype was picked up many times. The V and J genes are TRBV6-6 and TRBJ1-4, with D unclear. The V end lost 5 bases, the J end lost 0 bases, and 7 bases lay between the germline ends. This CDR3 comprises 14 residues. The germline V gene encodes CDR1 MNHNY and CDR2 SVGAGI (reference sequence). The CDR3 DNA is TGTGCCAGCAGTCGACCCGCAACTAATGAAAAACTGTTTTTT. Its translation is CASSRPATNEKLFF.

This clonotype was found many times. The chain links TRBV20-1 to TRBJ2-4; the D gene is possibly TRBD1 (6 bases). Germline CDR1 DFQATT, CDR2 SNEGSKA (reference sequence). The V end lost 3 bases, the J end lost 2 bases, and 20 bases lay between the germline ends. This CDR3 region has 17 residues. In DNA, the CDR3 is TGCAGTGCTAGTCCCATTGCAGGGGTTGGAACCAAAAACATTCAGTACTTC. It codes for CSASPIAGVGTKNIQYF.

This clonotype was seen ten or more times. V and J are TRBV20-1 and TRBJ2-2, with 7 nucleotides matching TRBD2. The J segment lost 7 bases and the V segment lost 0 bases, leaving 2 bases of the junction unmatched. Germline V lookup: CDR1 DFQATT, CDR2 SNEGSKA (reference sequence). The CDR3 is made up of 13 amino acids. This CDR3 is CSARDGGVGELFF. CDR3 nucleotides: TGCAGTGCTAGAGATGGGGGGGTCGGGGAGCTGTTTTTT.

This clonotype was counted at least ten times. The J gene is TRBJ1-2, the V gene TRBV7-2; D gene ambiguous. Per the germline V gene, CDR1 is SGHTA and CDR2 is FQGNSA. V gave up 1 base and J gave up 4 bases, with 7 bases separating them. This CDR3 is built from 13 residues. This CDR3 reads CASSLGDRYGYTF. The DNA for the CDR3 is TGTGCCAGCAGCTTAGGCGATCGCTATGGCTACACCTTC.

V gene TRBV7-2 combines with J gene TRBJ2-1; D uncertain. CDR3 length: 12 residues. CDR1 and CDR2 (germline): SGHTA, FQGNSA. V lost 1 base and J lost 9, with 7 bases in between. CDR3 protein: CASSLDSGEQFF. As DNA, the CDR3 is TGTGCCAGCAGCTTAGATTCCGGTGAGCAGTTCTTC.

V usage is TRBV28 and J usage is TRBJ1-5, with 9 bases matching TRBD1. Per germline, CDR1 MDHEN and CDR2 SYDVKM. This CDR3 contains 14 residues. The V gene end was trimmed by 6 bases and the J gene end by 7 bases; junction bases not matched to a gene: 7. CDR3 loop: CASRWTGDQQPQHF. The CDR3 region has the DNA TGTGCCAGCAGATGGACAGGGGATCAGCAGCCCCAGCATTTT.

V is TRBV19 and J is TRBJ1-5; D not certain. The length of the CDR3 is 14 residues. The germline gives CDR1 LNHDA, CDR2 SQIVND (reference sequence). V dropped 2 bases and J dropped 3 bases, with 8 bases sitting between them. CDR3 region: CASSILGNNQPQHF. The CDR3 region has the DNA TGTGCCAGTAGTATATTGGGAAACAATCAGCCCCAGCATTTT.

This clonotype was counted ten times or more. The V gene is TRBV9, the J gene TRBJ1-5; TRBD1 agrees at 8 bases. From germline, CDR1 is SGDLS and CDR2 YYNGEE. The CDR3 extends over 14 amino acids. J gave up 6 bases and V 4 bases, and 6 bases lay outside the gene matches. CDR3 DNA sequence: TGTGCCAGCAGCCCGGGACAGGTGGGTCAGCCCCAGCATTTT. This translates into CASSPGQVGQPQHF.

This clonotype has at least ten counts. The chain uses TRBV7-9 and TRBJ2-1, with 13 bases lining up with TRBD2. V dropped 3 bases and J dropped 8; count of bases not matched to a gene: 7. Germline CDR1 and CDR2: SEHNR and FQNEAQ (reference sequence). The length of the CDR3 is 16 residues. The CDR3 region has the DNA TGTGCCAGCAGCTTCCGGACTAGCGGGAGAGTCCATGAGCAGTTCTTC. This sequence encodes CASSFRTSGRVHEQFF. Filled out from reference TRBV7-9 and TRBJ2-1, the complete variable domain reads DTGVSQNPRHKITKRGQNVTFRCDPISEHNRLYWYRQTLGQGPEFLTYFQNEAQLEKSRLLSDRFSAERPKGSFSTLEIQRTEQGDSAMYLCASSFRTSGRVHEQFFGPGTRLTVL.

This clonotype was picked up many times. The chain joins TRBV12-3 or TRBV12-4 to TRBJ2-7, with D unclear. The germline V and J ends were trimmed by 6 bases and 3 bases, with 9 bases remaining between them. This CDR3 comprises 12 residues. The CDR3: CASSRVIYEQYF. As DNA, the CDR3 is TGTGCCAGCAGCCGGGTGATCTACGAGCAGTACTTC.

On this clonotype: A read error may explain this, as a much larger clone is one base away. The rearrangement links TRBV14 to TRBJ2-4; no firm D call. The CDR3 extends over 12 amino acids. The germline V gene has CDR1 SGHDN and CDR2 FVKESK. Here the CDR3 reads CASNQVSNIQYF. The CDR3 DNA reads as TGTGCCAGCAACCAAGTCTCAAACATTCAGTACTTC.

This clonotype was found many times. The chain employs TRBV4-1 and TRBJ2-1; D may be TRBD2 (6 bases). The V end lost 2 bases, the J end lost 5 bases, and 16 bases lay between the germline ends. This CDR3 comprises 16 residues. Germline V gene sequence: CDR1 MGHRA, CDR2 YSYEKL. The CDR3 spells CASSQPTSRLNNEQFF. The CDR3 DNA sequence: TGCGCCAGCAGCCAACCCACTAGCAGATTAAACAATGAGCAGTTCTTC.

This clonotype is a singleton in its sample. A much larger clone lies one base from this, so it may be a read error. The rearrangement links TRBV5-1 to TRBJ2-1, with TRBD1 identical over 9 bases. CDR1 is SGHRS and CDR2 is YFSETQ in the germline V gene. The CDR3 is made up of 16 amino acids. DNA for the CDR3: TGCGCCAGCAGCTTGGTCCCTGGGACAGGGCTTAATGAGAAGTTCTTC. Translation: CASSLVPGTGLNEKFF.

The chain employs TRBV20-1 and TRBJ2-7, with 10 nucleotides matching TRBD2. The CDR3 has 13 residues. V dropped 4 bases and J dropped 3; count of bases not matched to a gene: 3. Germline CDR1 DFQATT, CDR2 SNEGSKA (reference sequence). For the CDR3, the DNA is TGCAGTGCTACCAAGCGGGGGGGCTACGAGCAGTACTTC. Its protein product is CSATKRGGYEQYF.

A few counts support this clonotype. The V gene is TRBV5-6, the J gene TRBJ2-5; TRBD1 agrees at 7 bases. CDR3 size: 14 residues. The germline CDR1 and CDR2 sequences are SGHDT and YYEEEE. Trimming removed 3 bases from V and 6 bases from J; junction bases left unmatched: 8. For the CDR3, the DNA is TGTGCCAGCAGCTCGACAGGGAAGGGAAAGACCCAGTACTTC. Translating it yields CASSSTGKGKTQYF.

Many counts were recorded for this clonotype. This chain uses TRBV29-1 with TRBJ2-7, with 7 bases that match TRBD2. CDR3 length: 15 amino acids. Germline V gene sequence: CDR1 SQVTM, CDR2 ANQGSEA. The CDR3 DNA reads TGCAGTGTAGGGCCCGGCGGGAGTAGGGGTTACGAGCAGTACTTC. Protein sequence: CSVGPGGSRGYEQYF.

This clonotype has a count of ten or more. J is TRBJ1-4 and V is TRBV5-1; possibly TRBD1 for D (6 bases). Germline CDR1 and CDR2: SGHRS and YFSETQ. V lost 3 bases and J lost 8, with 14 bases in between. This CDR3 contains 14 residues. CDR3 residues: CASSSSGVREKLFF. The CDR3 region has the DNA TGCGCCAGCAGCTCGTCAGGGGTCCGGGAAAAACTGTTTTTT.

In its sample, this clonotype was seen many times. This chain joins TRBV7-8 and TRBJ2-7; TRBD2 might be the D (6 bases). The germline V gene has CDR1 SGHVS and CDR2 FQNEAQ. The CDR3 sequence is 17 residues long. Trimming cost V 3 bases and J 5 bases, with 23 bases left between them. CDR3 amino acids: CASSLRGGGDWSHEQYF. CDR3 in DNA: TGTGCCAGCAGCTTGAGAGGCGGAGGGGATTGGTCCCACGAGCAGTACTTC.

This clonotype was counted at least ten times. The J gene is TRBJ1-1, the V gene TRBV7-9; D not resolved. This CDR3 contains 13 residues. Trimming pared 11 bases from V and 0 bases from J, leaving 13 bases between. CDR1 and CDR2 from the germline V gene are SEHNR and FQNEAQ (reference sequence). In nucleotides, the CDR3 is TGTGCCCTCCCGAAGGGTATGAACACTGAAGCTTTCTTT. Translating gives CALPKGMNTEAFF.

This clonotype was picked up a small number of times. The chain carries TRBV28 and TRBJ1-4; D is unclear. V was trimmed by 6 bases and J by 4 bases, leaving 12 bases between them. The CDR3 covers 14 residues. CDR1 MDHEN and CDR2 SYDVKM come from the germline V gene. The CDR3 loop reads CASRPTGVNEKLFF. CDR3 sequence (DNA): TGTGCCAGCAGACCGACGGGAGTTAATGAAAAACTGTTTTTT.

This clonotype was counted at least ten times. The chain combines TRBV6-5 with TRBJ2-5; 7 bases match TRBD1. V dropped 4 bases and J dropped 4; count of bases not matched to a gene: 3. The length of the CDR3 is 13 residues. Looked up from germline, CDR1 is MNHEY and CDR2 is SVGAGI. CDR3: CASSSQGRETQYF. The CDR3 nucleotides are TGTGCCAGCAGTTCACAGGGGAGAGAGACCCAGTACTTC.

The rearrangement joins TRBV6-5 to TRBJ1-3; no definite D call. Germline CDR1 is MNHEY and CDR2 is SVGAGI. The germline V and J ends were trimmed by 6 bases and 2 bases, with 8 bases remaining between them. The CDR3 is 13 amino acids. CDR3 coding DNA: TGTGCCAGCAGGGCGGAGGCTGGAAACACCATATATTTT. Translated: CASRAEAGNTIYF.

This clonotype was seen at least ten times. V is TRBV20-1 and J is TRBJ1-2; a weak D match, TRBD1 (5 bases). Germline values: CDR1 DFQATT, CDR2 SNEGSKA (reference sequence). Trimming left V 4 bases short and J 3 bases short, with 9 bases between. CDR3 length: 12 residues. DNA for the CDR3: TGCAGTGCTAATGGGGGGGACTATGGCTACACCTTC. This translates into CSANGGDYGYTF.

Many counts were recorded for this clonotype. The V and J genes are TRBV29-1 and TRBJ2-7, with 9 bases matching TRBD1. CDR1 SQVTM and CDR2 ANQGSEA come from the germline V gene. After removal of 5 bases from V and 0 bases from J, the junction contained 5 bases not matched to a gene. The CDR3 runs 14 residues. Written as DNA, the CDR3 is TGCAGCGTTTTGGGGACAGGGAGCTCCTACGAGCAGTACTTC. Protein sequence: CSVLGTGSSYEQYF.

The table lists this clonotype with many counts. The chain combines TRBV7-6 with TRBJ2-5; D possibly matches TRBD1 or TRBD2 (5 bases each). V was clipped by 6 bases and J by 2 bases, with 25 bases between them. CDR1 SGHVS and CDR2 FNYEAQ come from the germline V gene. The CDR3 is 18 residues long. CDR3 sequence reads: CASSTGTEYRTAQETQYF. The CDR3 bases are TGTGCCAGCAGTACCGGGACGGAGTATCGAACTGCGCAAGAGACCCAGTACTTC. Full variable domain (rest looked up from reference TRBV7-6 and TRBJ2-5): GAGVSQSPRYKVTKRGQDVALRCDPISGHVSLYWYRQALGQGPEFLTYFNYEAQQDKSGLPNDRFSAERPEGSISTLTIQRTEQRDSAMYRCASSTGTEYRTAQETQYFGPGTRLLVL.